This is a list of T cell receptor beta chains from one sample in a study of control samples from healthy donors and cancer patients. Some clones are missing from TCRdb's copy, which holds only in-frame ones; the method was immunoSEQ multiplex PCR. Here the sample spans approximately 190,000 clones, roughly nine tenths being singletons. Sequencing was carried out using blood. The receptors originated from a man younger than 45 in good health. Each CDR3 is given with its conserved first and last residue. A D gene is named only where the DNA matches it firmly. Some rows mark clone size as missing; the rest say once, few, many or name a class of expanded clone.

size: .; D: .; J: TRBJ1-5; V: TRBV18; DNA: TGTGCCAGCTCACGAGACGGGACCAATCAGCCCCAGCATTTT; CDR3: CASSRDGTNQPQHF
size: .; D: TRBD1; J: TRBJ1-1; V: TRBV5-1; DNA: TGCGCCAGCAGCTTGGGGACAGGGCCCACTGAAGCTTTCTTT; CDR3: CASSLGTGPTEAFF
size: .; D: .; J: TRBJ1-4; V: TRBV10-1; DNA: TGCGCCAGCAGTGCGGGCGACCGGGAAAAACTGTTTTTT; CDR3: CASSAGDREKLFF
size: .; D: TRBD1; J: TRBJ1-4; V: TRBV19; DNA: TGTGCCAGTAGTACCCTGGACAGGCCTTCTGAAAAACTGTTTTTT; CDR3: CASSTLDRPSEKLFF
size: .; D: .; J: TRBJ1-6; V: TRBV7-6; DNA: TGTGCCAGCAGCTTAGAAGGGGCCTCACCCCTCCACTTT; CDR3: CASSLEGASPLHF
size: .; D: .; J: TRBJ1-6; V: TRBV7-2; DNA: TGTGCCAGCAGCTCCCCCACTGGGGGGGGATTCACCCTCCACTTT; CDR3: CASSSPTGGGFTLHF
size: .; D: .; J: TRBJ2-5; V: TRBV19; DNA: TGTGCCAGTAGTATGGCCAGTCAAGAGACCCAGTACTTC; CDR3: CASSMASQETQYF
size: few; D: TRBD2; J: TRBJ2-6; V: TRBV7-9; DNA: TGTGCCAGCAGCTTAGGGATAGCGGGGTCTGGGGCCAACGTCCTGACTTTC; CDR3: CASSLGIAGSGANVLTF
size: .; D: TRBD2; J: TRBJ2-1; V: TRBV6-5; DNA: TGTGCCAGCAGTTACCTAGAGGGAGGGAAGGGGAAATTCTTC; CDR3: CASSYLEGGKGKFF
size: .; D: .; J: TRBJ2-7; V: TRBV5-1; DNA: TGCGCCAGCAGCTTTTTTGAAGGGCGGCGCGAATTAGAATTC; CDR3: CASSFFEGRRELEF
size: .; D: .; J: TRBJ2-7; V: TRBV4-1; DNA: TGCGCCAGCAGCCAAGAGAATTGGGGGATTTACGAGCAGTACTTC; CDR3: CASSQENWGIYEQYF
size: .; D: .; J: TRBJ2-1; V: TRBV27; DNA: TGTGCCAGCAGTTCCAAAGCCCCCGGGGGGCCCAAGAATGAGCAGTTCTTC; CDR3: CASSSKAPGGPKNEQFF
size: .; D: .; J: TRBJ1-1; V: TRBV6-1; DNA: TGTGCCAGCAGTGAACAGGGTTTCACTGAAGCTTTCTTT; CDR3: CASSEQGFTEAFF
size: .; D: .; J: TRBJ2-7; V: TRBV7-8; DNA: TGTGCCAGCAGCTTAGCCCGGGGCACAGAGAGCTCCTACGAGCAGTACTTC; CDR3: CASSLARGTESSYEQYF
size: .; D: TRBD1; J: TRBJ2-7; V: TRBV7-2; DNA: TGTGCCAGCAGCCAAGGACAGGTTCCCTACGAGCAGTACTTC; CDR3: CASSQGQVPYEQYF
size: .; D: .; J: TRBJ2-3; V: TRBV9; DNA: TGTGCCAGCAGCGGACTACTTTCAGATACGCAGTATTTT; CDR3: CASSGLLSDTQYF
size: .; D: TRBD1; J: TRBJ2-4; V: TRBV30; DNA: TGTGCCTGGAGTCCCCGGGACAGGGGAATCAAAAACATTCAGTACTTC; CDR3: CAWSPRDRGIKNIQYF
size: .; D: .; J: TRBJ1-3; V: TRBV30; DNA: TGTGCCTGGAGTGTCTCGGTCGGTTACTCTGGAAACACCATATATTTT; CDR3: CAWSVSVGYSGNTIYF
size: .; D: .; J: TRBJ1-6; V: TRBV2; DNA: TGTGCCAGCAGTGTCCGGGACGGTGATTCACCCCTCCACTTT; CDR3: CASSVRDGDSPLHF
size: .; D: TRBD2; J: TRBJ2-3; V: TRBV3-1/TRBV3-2; DNA: TGTGCCAGCAGCCCCTGGACTAGCGGGGGGGCATCAGATACGCAGTATTTT; CDR3: CASSPWTSGGASDTQYF
size: .; D: .; J: TRBJ1-3; V: TRBV3-1/TRBV3-2; DNA: TGTGCCAGCAGCCAAGGCTTAACCTCTGGAAACACCATATATTTT; CDR3: CASSQGLTSGNTIYF
size: once; D: TRBD2; J: TRBJ2-2; V: TRBV30; DNA: TGTGCCTGGAGTGTACTAGCGGGGGTGTTCACCGGGGAGCTGTTTTTT; CDR3: CAWSVLAGVFTGELFF
size: .; D: TRBD1; J: TRBJ2-3; V: TRBV9; DNA: TGTGCCAGCAGCGTAGTTGGGACAGGGAGTTCAGATACGCAGTATTTT; CDR3: CASSVVGTGSSDTQYF
size: .; D: .; J: TRBJ1-2; V: TRBV6-5; DNA: TGTGCCAGCAGCACAAAGGTAGACTATGGCTACACCTTC; CDR3: CASSTKVDYGYTF
size: .; D: .; J: TRBJ1-1; V: TRBV12-3/TRBV12-4; DNA: TGTGCCAGCAGTTTTCCCGTGAACACTGAAGCTTTCTTT; CDR3: CASSFPVNTEAFF
size: .; D: .; J: TRBJ1-6; V: TRBV5-1; DNA: TGCGCCAGCAGCTTGCAGACCAGCTCCTATAATTCACCCCTCCACTTT; CDR3: CASSLQTSSYNSPLHF
size: once; D: .; J: TRBJ2-1; V: TRBV7-6; DNA: TGTGCCAGCACCTTTGGCGGGCCTAGCTCCTACAATGAGCAGTTCTTC; CDR3: CASTFGGPSSYNEQFF
size: .; D: .; J: TRBJ1-2; V: TRBV6-1; DNA: TGTGCCAGCAGTGACCCTCGGCGGGGAGTCTATGGCTACACCTTC; CDR3: CASSDPRRGVYGYTF
size: .; D: .; J: TRBJ2-3; V: TRBV10-1; DNA: TGCGCCAGCAGTGAGTCACTGGTAGCGGACCCCTCTACGCAGTATTTT; CDR3: CASSESLVADPSTQYF
size: .; D: .; J: TRBJ1-1; V: TRBV20-1; DNA: TGCAGTGCTGGATCGAACACTGAAGCTTTCTTT; CDR3: CSAGSNTEAFF
size: .; D: .; J: TRBJ2-4; V: TRBV2; DNA: TGTGCCAGCAGTGAAGCTAGAAACGGGAAAAACATTCAGTACTTC; CDR3: CASSEARNGKNIQYF
size: .; D: .; J: TRBJ2-1; V: TRBV4-1; DNA: TGCGCCAGCAGCCAAGCCTGGAGCGGGACATACAATGAGCAGTTCTTC; CDR3: CASSQAWSGTYNEQFF
size: .; D: .; J: TRBJ1-2; V: TRBV7-9; DNA: TGTGCCAGCAGCCCGGAGGTGGGCTCTGGCTACACCTTC; CDR3: CASSPEVGSGYTF
size: .; D: TRBD2; J: TRBJ2-1; V: TRBV18; DNA: TGTGCCAGCTCACCACCCAGCGGGGGGGCCAAGAATGAGCAGTTCTTC; CDR3: CASSPPSGGAKNEQFF
size: .; D: .; J: TRBJ1-2; V: TRBV30; DNA: TGTGCCTGGAGTGTCTGGGATCAGGGCTACACCTTC; CDR3: CAWSVWDQGYTF
size: .; D: .; J: TRBJ1-4; V: TRBV27; DNA: TGTGCCAGCAGTTTACTGGCCGGGGCAGGGTTTGAAAAACTGTTTTTT; CDR3: CASSLLAGAGFEKLFF
size: .; D: .; J: TRBJ1-1; V: TRBV11-2; DNA: TGTGCCAGCAGCTTAGACAGGGTGAACACTGAAGCTTTCTTT; CDR3: CASSLDRVNTEAFF
size: .; D: TRBD2; J: TRBJ2-1; V: TRBV5-1; DNA: TGCGCCAGCAGCGCGGGACTAGCGGGGGCGGGGAATGAGCAGTTCTTC; CDR3: CASSAGLAGAGNEQFF
size: .; D: .; J: TRBJ2-3; V: TRBV6-5; DNA: TGTGCCGCCTCAAAGCAAGCCCTCACAGATACGCAGTATTTT; CDR3: CAASKQALTDTQYF
size: .; D: TRBD2; J: TRBJ2-1; V: TRBV7-6; DNA: TGTGCCAGCAGCAGTAGCGGGGGGGCCACCTACAATGAGCAGTTCTTC; CDR3: CASSSSGGATYNEQFF
size: .; D: .; J: TRBJ2-3; V: TRBV12-3/TRBV12-4; DNA: TGTGCCAGCAGTTCCCCCGGGGCGTATACGCAGTATTTT; CDR3: CASSSPGAYTQYF
size: .; D: .; J: TRBJ1-5; V: TRBV24-1; DNA: TGTGCCACCAGTGATGCAGGGTCGGGGAATCAGCCCCAGCATTTT; CDR3: CATSDAGSGNQPQHF
size: .; D: TRBD1; J: TRBJ2-3; V: TRBV7-3; DNA: TGTGCCAGCAGCCCCCGACAGGGGAGGAGAGATACGCAGTATTTT; CDR3: CASSPRQGRRDTQYF
size: .; D: TRBD2; J: TRBJ2-1; V: TRBV6-4; DNA: TGTGCCAGCAGTGACTCCGTACTAGCGGGGGGGCCCTCCTACAATGAGCAGTTCTTC; CDR3: CASSDSVLAGGPSYNEQFF
size: few; D: .; J: TRBJ2-3; V: TRBV7-9; DNA: TGTGCCAGCAGCTTATCACGGTCGGCAGATACGCAGTATTTT; CDR3: CASSLSRSADTQYF
size: .; D: .; J: TRBJ1-2; V: TRBV3-1/TRBV3-2; DNA: TGTGCCAGCAGCCAAGACCGGGACGGACGAGGATATGGCTACACCTTC; CDR3: CASSQDRDGRGYGYTF
size: once; D: TRBD2; J: TRBJ2-2; V: TRBV7-9; DNA: TGTGCCAGCAGCTTAGCACCACGGACTAGCGACGGCACCGGGGAGCTGTTTTTT; CDR3: CASSLAPRTSDGTGELFF
size: once; D: .; J: TRBJ1-2; V: TRBV16; DNA: TGTGCCAGCAGCCAATCCCTAGATGGCTACACCTTC; CDR3: CASSQSLDGYTF
size: .; D: .; J: TRBJ1-4; V: TRBV5-6; DNA: TGTGCCAGCAGCTTGTTTATAACAGGGAATGAAAAACTGTTTTTT; CDR3: CASSLFITGNEKLFF
size: .; D: TRBD1; J: TRBJ1-2; V: TRBV7-9; DNA: TGTGCCAGCAGTCCCGGGACAGACTATGGCTACACCTTC; CDR3: CASSPGTDYGYTF
size: .; D: .; J: TRBJ1-1; V: TRBV3-1/TRBV3-2; DNA: TGTGCCAGCAGCCAAGAGCTCTCGAACACTGAAGCTTTCTTT; CDR3: CASSQELSNTEAFF
size: .; D: TRBD1; J: TRBJ2-3; V: TRBV7-9; DNA: TGTGCCAGCAGTCGGGGACAGGGGGCAACAGATACGCAGTATTTT; CDR3: CASSRGQGATDTQYF
size: .; D: .; J: TRBJ1-3; V: TRBV19; DNA: TGTGCCAGTAGTAGGAGGGTTGCATCTGGAAACACCATATATTTT; CDR3: CASSRRVASGNTIYF
size: .; D: .; J: TRBJ1-1; V: TRBV27; DNA: TGTGCCAGCAGCCCTGGACGGGGGAACACTGAAGCTTTCTTT; CDR3: CASSPGRGNTEAFF
size: .; D: .; J: TRBJ1-5; V: TRBV19; DNA: TGTGCCAGTAGCCTAAGACACCTAGGAGATCAGCCCCAGCATTTT; CDR3: CASSLRHLGDQPQHF
size: .; D: TRBD1; J: TRBJ1-5; V: TRBV6-5; DNA: TGTGCCAGCAGTCAGGGACAGCTCAATCAGCCCCAGCATTTT; CDR3: CASSQGQLNQPQHF
size: .; D: .; J: TRBJ1-1; V: TRBV19; DNA: TGTGCCAGTAGTCCCTTCCAGGTGGTTGAAGCTTTCTTT; CDR3: CASSPFQVVEAFF
size: .; D: TRBD1; J: TRBJ2-7; V: TRBV3-1/TRBV3-2; DNA: TGTGCCAGCAGCCACCGGGACAGGGGCTCCTACGAGCAGTACTTC; CDR3: CASSHRDRGSYEQYF
size: .; D: .; J: TRBJ2-7; V: TRBV11-2; DNA: TGTGCCAGCAGCCCTGGGACTGACTACGAGCAGTACTTC; CDR3: CASSPGTDYEQYF
size: .; D: .; J: TRBJ1-5; V: TRBV19; DNA: TGTGCCAGTAGTAAGGACCCGGGGAGCAATCAGCCCCAGCATTTT; CDR3: CASSKDPGSNQPQHF